This record concerns one T cell receptor (beta chain) sequence. V lost 4 bases and J lost 0; bases outside the gene matches: 3. This CDR3 has 16 amino acids. Germline CDR1 reads LGHNA; CDR2 reads YNFKEQ. This sample was included in a study of blood T cell repertoires in COVID-19. The wider study: Both acute and convalescent COVID-19 samples were obtained from the United States, Italy and Spain.

Per the original methods: For nucleated cells, counts were estimated from reference gene primer amplification. The assay was immunoSEQ multiplex PCR, and TCRdb's table has in-frame clones only and misses some. V, J and clone size were drawn from that table, and D and trimming were deduced from the DNA. There are approximately 350,000 clones in the sample; 87% occur only once, and more than 5% lies in the top ten. The material sequenced was peripheral blood. The receptor was isolated from a woman aged 45-65 years with COVID-19, enrolled during active disease. The rearrangement joins TRBV4-2 to TRBJ2-3, with TRBD1 matching 11 bases. Here the CDR3 reads CASSPGTGGSTDTQYF. CDR3 bases: TGTGCCAGCAGCCCAGGGACAGGGGGGAGCACAGATACGCAGTATTTT.